This T cell receptor (beta chain) was sequenced for a study of cytotoxic CD8 clonotypes in ibrutinib-treated CLL. Looking at the study overall: Patients gave response samples after a median approximately 11 months of treatment, range 6 to 36. Study-wide points: Public clonotypes proved infrequent, and on treatment they shrank or remained steady. Baseline levels of clonality went above those of age-matched healthy donors and moved with circulating CD8+ T-cell counts.

The CDR3 sequence is 13 residues long. Between the trimmed V and J ends, which lost 4 bases and 8 bases, there was a span of 12 bases. Germline loops: CDR1 GTSNPN, CDR2 SVGIG (reference sequence). Points on this clone: As yet, its antigen is unknown.

Data came from immunoSEQ multiplex PCR; TCRdb stores just in-frame clones and leaves some out. In the table there are about 97,000 clones, approximately 78% of which are singletons. The TCR was taken from a human donor with chronic lymphocytic leukemia. This rearrangement joins TRBV30 to TRBJ1-6; D is unclear. Sequences were derived from PBMCs, sampled after 12 months of ibrutinib treatment. Here the CDR3 reads CAWNVGIDSPLHF. The DNA of the CDR3 is TGTGCCTGGAATGTTGGGATCGATTCACCCCTCCACTTT.